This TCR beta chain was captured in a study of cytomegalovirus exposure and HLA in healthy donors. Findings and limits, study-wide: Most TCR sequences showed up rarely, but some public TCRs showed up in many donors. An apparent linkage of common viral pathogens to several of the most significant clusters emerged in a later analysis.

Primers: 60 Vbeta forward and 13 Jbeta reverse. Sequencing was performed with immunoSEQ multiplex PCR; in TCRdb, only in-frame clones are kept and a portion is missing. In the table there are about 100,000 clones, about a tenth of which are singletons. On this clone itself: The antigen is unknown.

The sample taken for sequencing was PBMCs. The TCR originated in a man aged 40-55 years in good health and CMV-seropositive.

The CDR3 DNA reads TGTGCCAGCAGCTTAATCAGGGGGCTGAACACTGAAGCTTTCTTT. This gives the protein CASSLIRGLNTEAFF. The chain has TRBV5-5 and TRBJ1-1, with 8 bases aligning to TRBD1. Germline V gene lookup returns CDR1 SGHKS and CDR2 YYEKEE (reference sequence). The CDR3 is made up of 15 amino acids. Trimming took 2 bases from V and 0 from J; bases not matched to a gene: 3. Together with reference TRBV5-5 and TRBJ1-1, the CDR3 gives the full variable domain: DAGVTQSPTHLIKTRGQQVTLRCSPISGHKSVSWYQQVLGQGPQFIFQYYEKEERGRGNFPDRFSARQFPNYSSELNVNALLLGDSALYLCASSLIRGLNTEAFFGQGTRLTVV.